Listed below are T cell receptor beta chains from one sample, sequenced in a study of T cell changes during pregnancy in multiple sclerosis. Clones were sequenced by immunoSEQ multiplex PCR, and TCRdb holds only the in-frame ones, with some missing. The repertoire has roughly 70,000 clones, approximately 92% of them found once; the top ten carry less than 2.5%. This sample comprised peripheral blood, obtained before pregnancy. The receptors were sampled from a female donor with multiple sclerosis, enrolled in a pregnancy study. Each CDR3 is given with its conserved first and last residue. Each record gives: D gene, clone size, J gene, V gene, CDR3 DNA, CDR3 protein. D genes are given only for firm matches. Only some rows state a clone size, as once, few, many or a class for expanded clones.

D: -; size: -; J: TRBJ2-7; V: TRBV29-1; DNA: TGCAGCGTTCTGACAAGAATCTCCTACGAGCAGTACTTC; CDR3: CSVLTRISYEQYF
D: TRBD1; size: -; J: TRBJ1-2; V: TRBV19; DNA: TGTGCCAGTAGCCGTACAGGGGTCCATGGCTACACCTTC; CDR3: CASSRTGVHGYTF
D: TRBD2; size: -; J: TRBJ2-2; V: TRBV27; DNA: TGTGCCAGCAGTTTCATTAGCGGGAGGGTTAACACCGGGGAGCTGTTTTTT; CDR3: CASSFISGRVNTGELFF
D: TRBD1; size: -; J: TRBJ1-4; V: TRBV15; DNA: TGTGCCACCAGCAGCAGGGGGCGGACTAATGAAAAACTGTTTTTT; CDR3: CATSSRGRTNEKLFF
D: TRBD1; size: -; J: TRBJ2-1; V: TRBV4-2; DNA: TGTGCCAGCAGCCAAGGACAGGGGGGGATCATAGAGCAGTTCTTC; CDR3: CASSQGQGGIIEQFF
D: TRBD2; size: -; J: TRBJ2-7; V: TRBV5-6; DNA: TGTGCCAGCAGCTTATTTGGGGGGGATTACGAGCAGTACTTC; CDR3: CASSLFGGDYEQYF
D: TRBD1; size: -; J: TRBJ2-1; V: TRBV28; DNA: TGTGCCAGCAGGAGGACAGGGGGCAATGAGCAGTTCTTC; CDR3: CASRRTGGNEQFF
D: TRBD1; size: -; J: TRBJ2-1; V: TRBV13; DNA: TGTGCCAGCAGCCCGTGGGACAGGGGGGGCAATGAGCAGTTCTTC; CDR3: CASSPWDRGGNEQFF
D: -; size: -; J: TRBJ1-1; V: TRBV29-1; DNA: TGCAGCGCCCGTCGGGCAGGGGTGGGCACTGAAGCTTTCTTT; CDR3: CSARRAGVGTEAFF
D: -; size: -; J: TRBJ2-5; V: TRBV14; DNA: TGTGCCAGCAGCCAAGGAATTTCGAGGGAGACCCAGTACTTC; CDR3: CASSQGISRETQYF
D: TRBD2; size: -; J: TRBJ2-2; V: TRBV19; DNA: TGTGCCAGTAGGGGACTAGCGGGAGTCGGGGAGCTGTTTTTT; CDR3: CASRGLAGVGELFF
D: -; size: -; J: TRBJ2-5; V: TRBV6-6; DNA: TGTGCCAGCACCCCGGGACACCCGTACCAAGAGACCCAGTACTTC; CDR3: CASTPGHPYQETQYF
D: -; size: -; J: TRBJ2-2; V: TRBV7-2; DNA: TGTGCCAGCAGCTTAGCGGCGGGGAACACCGGGGAGCTGTTTTTT; CDR3: CASSLAAGNTGELFF
D: -; size: -; J: TRBJ1-5; V: TRBV4-2; DNA: TGTGCCAGCAGCCAAGATCGGGACTCAAATCAGCCCCAGCATTTT; CDR3: CASSQDRDSNQPQHF
D: -; size: -; J: TRBJ2-1; V: TRBV9; DNA: TGTGCCAGCAGCGTCTCCCCCCAGGGCTCCTACAATGAGCAGTTCTTC; CDR3: CASSVSPQGSYNEQFF
D: TRBD2; size: -; J: TRBJ2-1; V: TRBV19; DNA: TGTGCCAGTAAGAATCTGGCGGGAGGGCCAGGTGAGCAGTTCTTC; CDR3: CASKNLAGGPGEQFF
D: -; size: -; J: TRBJ2-5; V: TRBV11-2; DNA: TGTGCCAGCAGCTTAGCGGGGTGGGTAGAGACCCAGTACTTC; CDR3: CASSLAGWVETQYF
D: -; size: -; J: TRBJ1-2; V: TRBV7-2; DNA: TGTGCCAGCAGCTTAATTGGACAGAGTACCCCAGGCTATGGCTACACCTTC; CDR3: CASSLIGQSTPGYGYTF
D: -; size: once; J: TRBJ2-4; V: TRBV19; DNA: TGTGCCAGTACTACCACAAGTGGATCGGGGGACAAAAACATTCAGTACTTC; CDR3: CASTTTSGSGDKNIQYF
D: TRBD1; size: -; J: TRBJ1-1; V: TRBV7-9; DNA: TGTGCCAGCAGCTCTAAAGGGGGACAGGGGAAGTTGAACACTGAAGCTTTCTTT; CDR3: CASSSKGGQGKLNTEAFF
D: -; size: -; J: TRBJ1-4; V: TRBV18; DNA: TGTGCCAGCTCGCCCGGAGCAACTAATGAAAAACTGTTTTTT; CDR3: CASSPGATNEKLFF
D: -; size: -; J: TRBJ2-7; V: TRBV5-4; DNA: TGTGCCAGCAGCCCCCAGTTGGGGCGACTGGGATCCTACGAGCAGTACTTC; CDR3: CASSPQLGRLGSYEQYF
D: TRBD1; size: -; J: TRBJ1-2; V: TRBV5-8; DNA: TGTGCCAGCAGCTTGGGGGACAGCAAAAACTATGGCTACACCTTC; CDR3: CASSLGDSKNYGYTF
D: -; size: -; J: TRBJ2-5; V: TRBV29-1; DNA: TGCAGCGTTGTGGCGACAGAGTACCAAGAGACCCAGTACTTC; CDR3: CSVVATEYQETQYF
D: TRBD2; size: -; J: TRBJ2-1; V: TRBV6-6; DNA: TGTGCCAGCAGACGGGGGACTAGCGGGACCAATGAGCAGTTCTTC; CDR3: CASRRGTSGTNEQFF
D: -; size: few; J: TRBJ1-1; V: TRBV28; DNA: TGTGCCAGCAACCTGGACAGACAGAACACTGAAGCTTTCTTT; CDR3: CASNLDRQNTEAFF
D: TRBD2; size: -; J: TRBJ2-3; V: TRBV9; DNA: TGTGCCAGCAGCGATGGGACTAGCGGGGGGAGCACAGATACGCAGTATTTT; CDR3: CASSDGTSGGSTDTQYF
D: -; size: -; J: TRBJ2-3; V: TRBV5-1; DNA: TGCGCCAGCAGAGAGAGAGCTAGCGAGGTAAGCACAGATACGCAGTATTTT; CDR3: CASRERASEVSTDTQYF
D: TRBD2; size: many; J: TRBJ2-2; V: TRBV30; DNA: TGTGCCTGGAGGCTCTCGGGACTACTCCCCGGGGAGCTGTTTTTT; CDR3: CAWRLSGLLPGELFF
D: -; size: -; J: TRBJ1-5; V: TRBV25-1; DNA: TGTGCCAGCATGGGGGGACCGAATCAGCCCCAGCATTTT; CDR3: CASMGGPNQPQHF
D: -; size: -; J: TRBJ1-1; V: TRBV6-1; DNA: TGTGCCAGCAGTTTTAGTGTCGGACAGAACACTGAAGCTTTCTTT; CDR3: CASSFSVGQNTEAFF
D: TRBD1; size: -; J: TRBJ2-7; V: TRBV18; DNA: TGTGCCAGCTCACCAGACGATCGGACAGGGTCCTACGAGCAGTACTTC; CDR3: CASSPDDRTGSYEQYF
D: -; size: -; J: TRBJ2-7; V: TRBV14; DNA: TGTGCCAGCAGCCAGAGGGCTTTCAACGAGCAGTACTTC; CDR3: CASSQRAFNEQYF
D: TRBD2; size: few; J: TRBJ2-1; V: TRBV7-9; DNA: TGTGCCAGCAGTCAATCCCGCCTAGCGGGAGACCCTAGTGAGCAGTTCTTC; CDR3: CASSQSRLAGDPSEQFF
D: TRBD1; size: -; J: TRBJ2-1; V: TRBV7-3; DNA: TGTGCCAGCAGCTTAGATGGCACAGGGGGCTACAATGAGCAGTTCTTC; CDR3: CASSLDGTGGYNEQFF
D: -; size: once; J: TRBJ2-7; V: TRBV6-6; DNA: TGTGCCAGCAGTGACTTCGGAAGGGGTTCCTACGAGCAGTACTTC; CDR3: CASSDFGRGSYEQYF
D: -; size: -; J: TRBJ2-7; V: TRBV27; DNA: TGTGCCAGCAGGGGAAGGGGGAGAAGGGTATACGAGCAGTACTTC; CDR3: CASRGRGRRVYEQYF
D: -; size: -; J: TRBJ2-3; V: TRBV9; DNA: TGTGCCAGCGGACAGACAGGCACAGATACGCAGTATTTT; CDR3: CASGQTGTDTQYF
D: TRBD2; size: -; J: TRBJ2-3; V: TRBV2; DNA: TGTGCCAGCAAGCGGGAGGGTACCACAGATACGCAGTATTTT; CDR3: CASKREGTTDTQYF
D: TRBD1; size: -; J: TRBJ1-4; V: TRBV27; DNA: TGTGCCAGCAGTTTGACAGGGTGGAGTGAAAAACTGTTTTTT; CDR3: CASSLTGWSEKLFF